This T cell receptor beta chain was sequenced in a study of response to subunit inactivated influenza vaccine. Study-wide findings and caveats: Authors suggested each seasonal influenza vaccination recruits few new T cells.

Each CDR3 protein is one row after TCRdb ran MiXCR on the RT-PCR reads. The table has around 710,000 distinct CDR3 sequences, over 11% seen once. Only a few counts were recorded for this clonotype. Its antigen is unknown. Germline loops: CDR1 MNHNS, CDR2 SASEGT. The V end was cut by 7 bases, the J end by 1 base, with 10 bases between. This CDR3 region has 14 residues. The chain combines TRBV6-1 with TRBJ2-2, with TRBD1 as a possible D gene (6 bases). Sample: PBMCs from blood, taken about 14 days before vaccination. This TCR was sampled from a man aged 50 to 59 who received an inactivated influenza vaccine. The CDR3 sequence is CASKWGQNTGELFF. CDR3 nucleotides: TGTGCCAGCAAATGGGGGCAGAACACCGGGGAGCTGTTTTTT.